The source of this T cell receptor beta chain is a study of graft-versus-host responses after intestinal transplantation. Whole-study results and caveats: GvH clones appeared in recipient marrow, some first in ileum or blood.

Method: immunoSEQ multiplex PCR; TCRdb's copy keeps in-frame clones and lacks some. The table lists 80,000 to 95,000 clones, 93% of them singletons, with 2% in the top ten. The CDR3 is made up of 15 amino acids. V lost 4 bases and J 5 bases, leaving 17 bases between the germline ends. Germline V gene lookup returns CDR1 MGHRA and CDR2 YSYEKL. Concerning this clone itself: Its specificity is not known.

This sequence was found in a human donor who received an intestinal transplant. The chain employs TRBV4-1 and TRBJ1-1, with TRBD1 as a possible D gene (5 bases). The material sequenced was unstimulated CD8+ T cells sorted from spleen or lymph node cells, taken before intestinal transplant. The CDR3 here is CASSRIRESKTEAFF. CDR3 DNA sequence: TGCGCCAGCAGCCGAATCAGGGAATCTAAGACTGAAGCTTTCTTT.